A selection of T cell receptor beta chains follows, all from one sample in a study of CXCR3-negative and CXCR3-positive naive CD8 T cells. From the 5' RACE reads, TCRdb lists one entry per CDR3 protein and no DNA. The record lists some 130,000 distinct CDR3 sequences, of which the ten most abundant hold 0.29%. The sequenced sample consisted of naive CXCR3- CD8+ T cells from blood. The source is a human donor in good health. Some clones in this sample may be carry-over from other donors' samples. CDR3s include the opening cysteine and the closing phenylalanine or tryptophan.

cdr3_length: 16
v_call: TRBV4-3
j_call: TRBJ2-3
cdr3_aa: CASSQEGGLASDTQYF

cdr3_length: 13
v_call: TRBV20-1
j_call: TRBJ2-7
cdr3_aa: CSARPVSSYEQYF

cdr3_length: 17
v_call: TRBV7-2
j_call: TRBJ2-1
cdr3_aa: CASSLFRGDSSYNEQFF

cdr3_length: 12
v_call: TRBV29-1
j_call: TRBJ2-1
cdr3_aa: CSVERGHNEQFF

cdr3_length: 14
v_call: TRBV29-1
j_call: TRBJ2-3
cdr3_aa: CSASGTSGTDTQYF

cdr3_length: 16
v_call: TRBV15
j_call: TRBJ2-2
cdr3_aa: CATSRDASSNTEELFF

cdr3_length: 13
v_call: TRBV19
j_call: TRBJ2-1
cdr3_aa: CASRGLAGNEQFF

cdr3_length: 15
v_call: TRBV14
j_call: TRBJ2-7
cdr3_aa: CASSQDIADWGEQYF

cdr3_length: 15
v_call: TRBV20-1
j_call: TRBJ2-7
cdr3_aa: CSARDLVHSSYEQYF

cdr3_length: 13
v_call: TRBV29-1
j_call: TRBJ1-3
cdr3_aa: CSVVQFSGNTIYF

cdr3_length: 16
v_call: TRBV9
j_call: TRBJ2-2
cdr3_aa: CASSPPLAGTTGELFF

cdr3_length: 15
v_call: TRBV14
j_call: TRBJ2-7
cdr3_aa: CASSRQVSASYEQYF

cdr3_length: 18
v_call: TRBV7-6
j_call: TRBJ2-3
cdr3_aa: CASSFLSGGSYSTDTQYF

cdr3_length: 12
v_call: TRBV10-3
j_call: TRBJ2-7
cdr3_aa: CAIRGQGYEQYF

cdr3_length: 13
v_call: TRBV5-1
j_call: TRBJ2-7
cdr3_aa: CASSLAHSYEQYF

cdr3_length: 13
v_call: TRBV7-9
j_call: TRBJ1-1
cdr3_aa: CASSPTGRTEAFF

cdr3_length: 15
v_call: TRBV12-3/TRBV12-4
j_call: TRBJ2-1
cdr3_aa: CASSLFQGAKNEQFF

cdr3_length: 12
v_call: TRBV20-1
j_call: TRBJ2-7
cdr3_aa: CSARSSSYEQYF

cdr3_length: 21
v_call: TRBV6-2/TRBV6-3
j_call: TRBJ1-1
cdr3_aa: CASSPSLTRAPDSLWDTEAFF

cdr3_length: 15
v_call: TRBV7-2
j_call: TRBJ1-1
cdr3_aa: CASSPHPTGNTEAFF

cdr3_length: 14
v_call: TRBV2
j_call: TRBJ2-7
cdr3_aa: CASSEITSVYEQYF

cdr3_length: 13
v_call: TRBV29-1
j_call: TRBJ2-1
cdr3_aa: CSDTSGIYNEQFF

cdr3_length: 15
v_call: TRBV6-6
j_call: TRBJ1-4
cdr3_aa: CASKAGAAINEKLFF

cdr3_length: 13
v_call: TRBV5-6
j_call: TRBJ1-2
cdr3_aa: CASSLGSDYGYTF

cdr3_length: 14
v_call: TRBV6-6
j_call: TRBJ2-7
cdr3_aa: CASRQDRGAYEQYF

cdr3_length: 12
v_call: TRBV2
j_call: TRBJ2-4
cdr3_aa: CASSGGDNIQYF